Sequencing of this T cell receptor beta chain was carried out in a study of cytomegalovirus exposure and HLA in healthy donors. In regard to this clone: Its antigen is not identified.

Study observations and caveats: Analyses of presence/absence relied on an assumption of roughly uniform sequencing depth across donors. Association of a missense DCLRE1C variant with TCR beta V- and J-gene trimming was reported in a later analysis.

CDR1 is MGHRA and CDR2 is YSYEKL in the germline V gene. This CDR3 comprises 12 residues. The V end lost 0 bases, the J end lost 9 bases, and 9 bases lay between the germline ends. Researchers ran the PCR with 60 Vbeta and 13 Jbeta primers. Authors' data handling: A later analysis counted approximately 80 million unique TCR beta chains, about 10 million shared. TCRdb keeps only in-frame clones here, not all; method: immunoSEQ multiplex PCR. V, J and clone size derive from that table, while D and trimming were established from the DNA sequence. The sample spans approximately 76,000 clones; the ten largest clones claim 3.5% to 4%.

The sequencing input was PBMCs. V usage is TRBV4-1 and J usage is TRBJ2-7; D might be TRBD1 (5 bases). The source of this sequence is a young man in good health and CMV-seropositive. CDR3 DNA: TGCGCCAGCAGCCAAGAAGGGGCCCGGCAGTACTTC. This translates into CASSQEGARQYF.